The 20 T cell receptor beta chains below come from one sample, sequenced in a study of cytomegalovirus exposure and HLA in healthy donors. Primers included in the PCR were 60 Vbeta and 13 Jbeta primers. Assay used: immunoSEQ multiplex PCR; TCRdb lists only in-frame clones, some missing. The profile shows over 200,000 clones, roughly 80% of them singletons. Source material: PBMCs. The receptors were gathered from a man aged 40-50 years in good health and CMV-seropositive.

The rearrangement joins TRBV21-1 to TRBJ2-2; TRBD1, the table's D call, was not compared with the DNA. TRBV21-1 is designated a pseudogene. This CDR3 contains 16 residues. The CDR3 region has the DNA TGTGCCAGCAGCACGAGGGACAGGAGCAACACCGGGGAGCTGTTTTTT. Protein: CASSTRDRSNTGELFF.

V gene TRBV25-1 combines with J gene TRBJ2-7; 10 nucleotides agree with TRBD2. With 4 bases clipped from V and 3 bases from J, the junction kept 6 bases outside the gene matches. Germline CDR1 MGHDK, CDR2 SYGVNS. This CDR3 is built from 15 residues. The DNA for the CDR3 is TGTGCCAGCAGTGCTAGCGGGAGTTATGACTACGAGCAGTACTTC. Protein: CASSASGSYDYEQYF.

This rearrangement joins TRBV5-1 to TRBJ1-5; 11 bases agree with TRBD1. The CDR3 has 15 residues. Per germline, CDR1 SGHRS and CDR2 YFSETQ. Trimming at V came to 0 bases and at J to 7 bases, leaving 3 bases not matched to a gene. The CDR3 DNA follows: TGCGCCAGCAGCTTGGCCGGGACAGGGGGACAGCCCCAGCATTTT. Translation: CASSLAGTGGQPQHF.

The chain combines TRBV15 with TRBJ1-1; weak D call: TRBD1 (6 bases). The V end lost 4 bases, the J end lost 1 base, and 10 bases lay between the germline ends. CDR3 size: 14 residues. Germline CDR1 LNHNV, CDR2 YYDKDF (reference sequence). CDR3 coding DNA: TGTGCCACCAGCACAAGGACAGAGAACACTGAAGCTTTCTTT. Residues: CATSTRTENTEAFF.

This sequence joins TRBV5-6 and TRBJ1-1, with D possibly matching TRBD1 (6 bases). Germline lookup yields CDR1 SGHDT and CDR2 YYEEEE. Deletions cut 4 bases from V and 0 bases from J, with 19 bases between. This CDR3 comprises 17 residues. As DNA, the CDR3 is TGTGCCAGCAGCACAGACCCAGCCAGGGGCATGAACACTGAAGCTTTCTTT. This translates into CASSTDPARGMNTEAFF.

V is TRBV6-6 and J is TRBJ1-2; 7 positions match TRBD1. The germline V gene has CDR1 MNHNY and CDR2 SVGAGI (reference sequence). CDR3 length equals 13 residues. The J segment lost 8 bases and the V segment lost 8 bases, leaving 11 bases of the junction unmatched. The DNA of the CDR3 is TGTGCCAGCGGGCTAACAGGGGTGGGCGGCTACACCTTC. Amino acids: CASGLTGVGGYTF.

The rearrangement joins TRBV30 to TRBJ1-5, with 8 bases that match TRBD1. V shed 6 bases, J shed 1 base, and the junction held 2 bases outside the gene matches. The length of the CDR3 is 13 residues. The germline gives CDR1 GTSNPN, CDR2 SVGIG (reference sequence). This chain's CDR3 is CACDRGSNQPQHF. In DNA, the CDR3 is TGTGCCTGCGACAGGGGAAGCAATCAGCCCCAGCATTTT. Based on the CDR3 plus reference TRBV30 and TRBJ1-5, the full variable domain is SQTIHQWPATLVQPVGSPLSLECTVEGTSNPNLYWYRQAAGRGLQLLFYSVGIGQISSEVPQNLSASRPQDRQFILSSKKLLLSDSGFYLCACDRGSNQPQHFGDGTRLSIL.

The CDR3 DNA reads TGTGCCAGCAGCTCCGGGAGGGTGGCCCAAGAGACCCAGTACTTC. It codes for CASSSGRVAQETQYF. The rearrangement uses TRBV9 and TRBJ2-5, with 8 bases matching TRBD2. The CDR3 loop spans 15 amino acids. Germline CDR1 is SGDLS and CDR2 is YYNGEE. With 4 bases clipped from V and 1 base from J, the junction kept 6 bases outside the gene matches.

The chain carries TRBV2 and TRBJ2-5; weak D call: TRBD2 (7 bases). This CDR3 has 15 residues. Trimming pared 0 bases from V and 5 bases from J, leaving 13 bases between. Germline V CDR1 and CDR2: SNHLY, FYNNEI. CDR3 in amino acids: CASSEAEGGVETQYF. The CDR3 DNA reads TGTGCCAGCAGTGAAGCCGAGGGGGGGGTGGAGACCCAGTACTTC.

The CDR3 loop reads CASLGRDSNQPQHF. The CDR3 region has the DNA TGTGCCAGCCTCGGGAGAGATAGCAATCAGCCCCAGCATTTT. The chain combines TRBV19 with TRBJ1-5; D is unresolved. The length of the CDR3 is 14 residues. Germline values: CDR1 LNHDA, CDR2 SQIVND (reference sequence). The V end was cut by 9 bases, the J end by 0 bases, with 12 bases between.

V is TRBV6-1 and J is TRBJ2-5; a weak D match, TRBD1 (6 bases). The CDR3 spans 15 residues. Germline values: CDR1 MNHNS, CDR2 SASEGT. Trimming pared 3 bases from V and 0 bases from J, leaving 11 bases between. The CDR3 region has the DNA TGTGCCAGCAGTGATTGGCAGGGGAACCAAGAGACCCAGTACTTC. Translation: CASSDWQGNQETQYF.

Written as DNA, the CDR3 is TGTGCCAGCCCCGGGGCAGGCCGACGGGGGGATACGCAGTATTTT. Amino acid sequence: CASPGAGRRGDTQYF. The J gene is TRBJ2-3, the V gene TRBV6-1; D possibly corresponds to TRBD2 (6 bases). The germline gives CDR1 MNHNS, CDR2 SASEGT. The ends were cut back, 8 bases at V and 6 bases at J, with 21 bases in the middle. The CDR3 is 15 residues long.

This sequence joins TRBV6-1 and TRBJ2-7, with D possibly TRBD1 on 6 matching bases. The CDR3 contains 15 residues. V was cut by 9 bases and J by 0 bases, with 18 bases left in between. Germline lookup yields CDR1 MNHNS and CDR2 SASEGT. CDR3 loop: CASSEVWGLSYEQYF. Written as DNA, the CDR3 is TGTGCCAGTTCCGAGGTGTGGGGGCTCTCCTACGAGCAGTACTTC.

This sequence joins TRBV6-8 and TRBJ2-1; TRBD1 matches at 10 bases. The CDR3 runs 16 residues. V shed 2 bases, J shed 1 base, and the junction held 2 bases outside the gene matches. Germline V gene sequence: CDR1 MNHGY, CDR2 SAAAGT. CDR3 region: CASSYGQGGSYNEQFF. CDR3 sequence (DNA): TGTGCCAGCAGTTACGGACAGGGGGGGTCCTACAATGAGCAGTTCTTC.

V and J are TRBV4-2 and TRBJ1-4; 10 bases agree with TRBD1. The CDR3 is 20 amino acids. Trimming removed 1 base from V and 0 bases from J; junction bases left unmatched: 11. The germline V gene encodes CDR1 LGHNA and CDR2 YNFKEQ. The CDR3 spells CASSQVAGTGASATNEKLFF. Here the CDR3 DNA reads TGTGCCAGCAGCCAAGTAGCCGGGACAGGGGCGTCTGCAACTAATGAAAAACTGTTTTTT.

This rearrangement joins TRBV14 to TRBJ1-6, with D unresolved. This CDR3 spans 15 amino acids. CDR1 and CDR2 from the germline V gene are SGHDN and FVKESK. The V end was cut by 2 bases, the J end by 10 bases, with 15 bases between. CDR3 amino acids: CASSQSREGQSPLHF. CDR3 sequence (DNA): TGTGCCAGCAGCCAATCGAGGGAGGGCCAATCACCCCTCCACTTT.

CDR3 residues: CASSIWLAGHNEQFF. The CDR3 DNA sequence: TGTGCCAGTAGTATATGGCTAGCGGGGCACAATGAGCAGTTCTTC. The rearrangement links TRBV19 to TRBJ2-1; 9 nucleotides agree with TRBD2. Germline CDR1 is LNHDA and CDR2 is SQIVND (reference sequence). This CDR3 comprises 15 residues. The V and J ends lost 2 bases and 5 bases, in that order; junction bases with no gene match: 4.

The chain combines TRBV11-3 with TRBJ1-1; 9 bases are a match to TRBD1. Per germline, CDR1 SGHNT and CDR2 YENEEA. The CDR3 has 13 residues. V shed 3 bases and J 8 bases; nucleotides not matched to a gene: 4. Here the CDR3 reads CASSLGQGNEAFF. The CDR3 DNA sequence: TGTGCCAGCAGCTTGGGACAGGGAAACGAAGCTTTCTTT.

This clone was counted a single time. This sequence joins TRBV15 and TRBJ2-1, with TRBD2 matching over 7 bases. The CDR3 extends over 14 amino acids. The germline gives CDR1 LNHNV, CDR2 YYDKDF (reference sequence). V dropped 0 bases and J dropped 7; count of bases not matched to a gene: 3. CDR3 in amino acids: CATSRELARNEQFF. The CDR3 nucleotides are TGTGCCACCAGCAGAGAACTAGCGCGGAATGAGCAGTTCTTC.

The chain is built from TRBV11-3 and TRBJ1-1; possibly TRBD1 for D (6 bases). Germline loops: CDR1 SGHNT, CDR2 YENEEA. The CDR3 is 13 amino acids. Trimming cost V 5 bases and J 1 base, with 8 bases left between them. Here the CDR3 reads CASSQGRNTEAFF. In DNA form, the CDR3 reads TGTGCCAGCAGCCAGGGGAGGAACACTGAAGCTTTCTTT.